This T cell receptor beta chain was observed in a study of OX40 agonist ivuxolimab in advanced cancers. Broader study findings: Mean expanded clone counts were higher in CD8+ than CD4+ T cells. There was clonal expansion of CD4+ and CD8+ blood T cells by week 6 at 0.1 to 3.0 mg/kg.

This CDR3 is 13 amino acids long. Looked up from germline, CDR1 is SGHRS and CDR2 is YFSETQ. V dropped 5 bases and J dropped 5; count of bases not matched to a gene: 5. Clones were sequenced by immunoSEQ multiplex PCR, and TCRdb holds only the in-frame ones, with some missing. The sample has around 7,000 clones, around 78% seen once; the top ten hold about a fifth. To note about this clone: Its antigen is currently unknown.

The receptor was derived from an adult with an advanced solid tumor such as melanoma, head and neck, liver or kidney cancer. The chain carries TRBV5-1 and TRBJ2-3, with 7 bases fitting TRBD1. Sequencing was performed on CD4+ or CD8+ T cells sorted from blood, taken in a trial of the OX40 agonist ivuxolimab. CDR3 nucleotide sequence: TGCGCCAGCAGTACAGGGGTGCGAGATACGCAGTATTTT. It is translated as CASSTGVRDTQYF.